Only a few counts were recorded for the clone carrying this T cell receptor beta chain. Antigen: not known. Single viable CD3+CD4+CD8-CD45RO+ cells were sorted as the memory CD4+ T cells. Donors' CMV status reflects serum IgG against pp150, pp28, p38, p52. Positive selection with CD4 microbeads enriched total CD4+ T cells. The data derive from a study of memory CD4+ T cells and cytomegalovirus serostatus. Study conclusions and caveats: CMV serostatus prediction reached median AUC approximately 0.96, or 0.89 with US-trained model. Suggested: most of the CMV-linked TCR signature lies in CD4+ memory cells.

Using immunoSEQ multiplex PCR, the repertoire was profiled, and TCRdb retains in-frame clones only, with some absent. The sample consists of roughly 49,000 clones, 60% to 80% of them appearing once. This CDR3 comprises 13 residues. V gave up 7 bases and J gave up 4 bases, with 15 bases separating them. Germline CDR1 is GTSNPN and CDR2 is SVGIG (reference sequence). The chain recombines TRBV30 with TRBJ2-3; weak D call: TRBD2 (6 bases). This sequence originates from an adult in good health and CMV-seronegative. Sequences were obtained from memory CD4+ T cells from blood. DNA for the CDR3: TGTGCCTTCGATAGCGGATCATCAGATACGCAGTATTTT. Translating gives CAFDSGSSDTQYF.